This entry lists 23 T cell receptor beta chains sequenced from one sample in a study of shared clonotypes between healthy human individuals. The naive CD8 subset, CD45RO-negative cells positively selected for CCR7, excluded terminally differentiated effector memory CD45RA+ cells. Using immunoSEQ multiplex PCR, the repertoire was profiled, and TCRdb retains in-frame clones only, with some absent. The top ten clones hold 24% of a sample with about 680,000 clones, around 90% of them seen once. The sample comprised naive CD8+ T cells sorted from blood. These receptors were obtained from a man aged 30 to 39 in good health.

This chain links TRBV7-9 with TRBJ2-5; TRBD1 is a possible D gene (5 bases). Looked up from germline, CDR1 is SEHNR and CDR2 is FQNEAQ (reference sequence). The CDR3 contains 15 residues. The ends were cut back, 1 base at V and 1 base at J, with 10 bases in the middle. The CDR3 DNA sequence: TGTGCCAGCAGCTTAGGACCTGACAGCCAAGAGACCCAGTACTTC. Amino acids: CASSLGPDSQETQYF.

The chain couples TRBV27 to TRBJ2-7; D may match TRBD1 or TRBD2 (5 bases each). The V and J ends lost 3 bases and 0 bases respectively, with 9 bases between them. Germline V gene lookup returns CDR1 MNHEY and CDR2 SMNVEV (reference sequence). The CDR3 has 14 residues. For the CDR3, the DNA is TGTGCCAGCAGTTTCGGGGCTATCTCCTACGAGCAGTACTTC. Translation: CASSFGAISYEQYF.

The chain has TRBV9 and TRBJ2-1; maybe TRBD2 (6 bases). Germline CDR1 SGDLS, CDR2 YYNGEE. This CDR3 is built from 16 residues. V lost 5 bases, J lost 5 bases, and 20 bases lay in between. CDR3 residues: CASRLVGGEGHNEQFF. CDR3 sequence (DNA): TGTGCCAGCAGGCTCGTCGGGGGAGAAGGTCACAATGAGCAGTTCTTC.

In its sample, this clone was seen once. This chain connects TRBV28 to TRBJ2-1; 13 bases are shared with TRBD2. Trimming at V came to 7 bases and at J to 3 bases, leaving 12 bases not matched to a gene. The CDR3 loop spans 18 amino acids. Germline assignment: CDR1 MDHEN and CDR2 SYDVKM. Here the CDR3 reads CASIGILAGGPHYNEQFF. The CDR3, as DNA: TGTGCCAGCATTGGGATACTAGCGGGAGGGCCCCACTACAATGAGCAGTTCTTC.

This clone came up once. This sequence joins TRBV27 and TRBJ2-3; TRBD1 matches 10 bases. The CDR3 length is 15 residues. CDR1 and CDR2 from the germline V gene are MNHEY and SMNVEV (reference sequence). Trimming took 5 bases from V and 4 from J; bases not matched to a gene: 6. The CDR3 region has the DNA TGTGCCAGCAGTGGGACAGGGGAGATCGCAGATACGCAGTATTTT. Protein: CASSGTGEIADTQYF.

The chain uses TRBV27 and TRBJ2-1, with D possibly TRBD1 on 5 matching bases. Trimming took 8 bases from V and 0 from J, leaving 11 bases between them. The CDR3 covers 14 residues. CDR1 and CDR2 from the germline V gene are MNHEY and SMNVEV (reference sequence). The CDR3 reads CASGAASSYNEQFF. CDR3 DNA: TGTGCCAGCGGGGCAGCCAGCTCCTACAATGAGCAGTTCTTC.

The CDR3 nucleotides are TGTGCCAGCAGCTTAGATCTGGAGAAAAGCTCCTACGAGCAGTACTTC. As protein: CASSLDLEKSSYEQYF. This chain uses TRBV11-2 with TRBJ2-7; D remains ambiguous. The ends were cut back, 0 bases at V and 0 bases at J, with 12 bases in the middle. The CDR3 loop spans 16 amino acids. The germline V gene has CDR1 SGHAT and CDR2 FQNNGV.

The sample holds one count of this clone. The chain has TRBV27 and TRBJ2-5; TRBD2 agrees at 11 bases. Germline CDR1 reads MNHEY; CDR2 reads SMNVEV (reference sequence). V lost 9 bases, J lost 3 bases, and 12 bases stayed unmatched. The CDR3 has 16 amino acids. CDR3 nucleotides: TGTGCCAGTAGGACTAGCGGGCGTCAGGGGAAAGAGACCCAGTACTTC. It codes for CASRTSGRQGKETQYF.

The chain combines TRBV27 with TRBJ1-3; 7 nucleotides line up with TRBD1. The germline V gene has CDR1 MNHEY and CDR2 SMNVEV (reference sequence). V lost 1 base, J lost 3 bases, and 18 bases stayed unmatched. This CDR3 comprises 20 residues. CDR3 residues: CASSLWAPTQGIGGGNTIYF. The CDR3 coding sequence is TGTGCCAGCAGTTTATGGGCCCCCACACAGGGGATAGGGGGTGGAAACACCATATATTTT.

This rearrangement joins TRBV28 to TRBJ2-2; a possible D gene is TRBD1 (6 bases). With 3 bases removed from V and 1 base from J, the gap between germline ends came to 12 bases. CDR1 is MDHEN, CDR2 SYDVKM, per germline. This CDR3 is 16 amino acids long. CDR3 protein: CASSFPRGGNTGELFF. The CDR3 nucleotides are TGTGCCAGCAGTTTTCCCCGAGGGGGGAACACCGGGGAGCTGTTTTTT.

The V and J genes are TRBV5-4 and TRBJ2-1, with D tentatively TRBD2 (8 bases). This CDR3 is built from 19 residues. Trimming removed 8 bases from V and 3 bases from J, with 30 bases in between. The germline gives CDR1 SGHNT, CDR2 YYREEE (reference sequence). Here the CDR3 DNA reads TGTGCCAGTCGAAGGTTCGGACAGGAGATAGCGGGACTCTACAATGAGCAGTTCTTC. Protein product: CASRRFGQEIAGLYNEQFF. Using reference TRBV5-4 and TRBJ2-1 for the parts outside the CDR3, the full variable domain is ETGVTQSPTHLIKTRGQQVTLRCSSQSGHNTVSWYQQALGQGPQFIFQYYREEENGRGNFPPRFSGLQFPNYSSELNVNALELDDSALYLCASRRFGQEIAGLYNEQFFGPGTRLTVL.

V gene TRBV27 combines with J gene TRBJ2-1; tentative D call: TRBD2 (6 bases). This CDR3 has 16 amino acids. The V gene lost 6 bases and the J gene lost 5 bases, with 20 bases spanning the gap. Germline lookup yields CDR1 MNHEY and CDR2 SMNVEV (reference sequence). CDR3 in DNA: TGTGCCAGCAGCCCCCTTAGCGGTCCCGGGGACAATGAGCAGTTCTTC. Translating gives CASSPLSGPGDNEQFF.

V and J are TRBV5-1 and TRBJ1-1, with TRBD1 matching over 7 bases. This CDR3 is 15 amino acids long. V shed 1 base, J shed 1 base, and the junction held 4 bases outside the gene matches. The germline V gene has CDR1 SGHRS and CDR2 YFSETQ. DNA for the CDR3: TGCGCCAGCAGCTTGAGGGGGCAAGCGAACACTGAAGCTTTCTTT. Its protein product is CASSLRGQANTEAFF. Using reference TRBV5-1 and TRBJ1-1 for the parts outside the CDR3, the full variable domain is KAGVTQTPRYLIKTRGQQVTLSCSPISGHRSVSWYQQTPGQGLQFLFEYFSETQRNKGNFPGRFSGRQFSNSRSEMNVSTLELGDSALYLCASSLRGQANTEAFFGQGTRLTVV.

This sequence joins TRBV10-3 and TRBJ2-7, with 12 bases lining up with TRBD2. Trimming removed 9 bases from V and 11 bases from J; junction bases left unmatched: 8. The CDR3 has 12 amino acids. From germline, CDR1 is ENHRY and CDR2 SYGVKD. The CDR3: CAIRTSGMDEYF. DNA of the CDR3: TGTGCCATTAGGACTAGCGGGATGGACGAGTACTTC.

As DNA, the CDR3 is TGTGCCAGCAACCCCTGGCCTAGCGCCACTCGGACCTACGAGCAGTACTTC. Its protein is CASNPWPSATRTYEQYF. This chain links TRBV7-2 with TRBJ2-7; the D gene is possibly TRBD2 (6 bases). Trimming shortened V by 7 bases and J by 2 bases, and 24 bases separated the two germline ends. CDR1 SGHTA and CDR2 FQGNSA come from the germline V gene. This CDR3 region has 17 residues.

The J gene is TRBJ2-3, the V gene TRBV19; tentatively, D is TRBD2 (5 bases). V was clipped by 9 bases and J by 2 bases, with 12 bases between them. The germline V gene encodes CDR1 LNHDA and CDR2 SQIVND (reference sequence). The CDR3 runs 13 residues. CDR3 sequence: CASADFITDTQYF. CDR3 DNA: TGTGCCAGCGCGGACTTTATCACAGATACGCAGTATTTT.

The V and J genes are TRBV4-1 and TRBJ2-1, with TRBD2 matching 7 bases. This CDR3 is 15 amino acids long. Losses at the gene ends were 0 bases for V and 10 bases for J; bases not matched to a gene: 9. Germline V CDR1 and CDR2: MGHRA, YSYEKL. In nucleotides, the CDR3 is TGCGCCAGCAGCCAAGAGCCCGGGGCGGGAGTCGAGCAGTTCTTC. Its protein is CASSQEPGAGVEQFF.

This clone was detected once. The genes are TRBV9 and TRBJ2-3; 10 bases are shared with TRBD2. The V gene's germline CDR1 is SGDLS and CDR2 YYNGEE. The CDR3 is made up of 20 amino acids. Trimming cost V 5 bases and J 0 bases; bases outside gene matches: 18. The CDR3 loop reads CASSNFGGLAGAPSTDTQYF. CDR3 DNA: TGTGCCAGCAGTAACTTTGGCGGCCTAGCGGGAGCACCCAGCACAGATACGCAGTATTTT.

This rearrangement joins TRBV4-3 to TRBJ2-3; 9 bases match TRBD2. J lost 3 bases, V lost 0 bases, and 7 bases had no gene match. Germline V lookup: CDR1 LGHNA, CDR2 YSLEER. CDR3 length: 17 amino acids. The CDR3 coding sequence is TGCGCCAGCAGCCAAGACCGTAATAGCGGGGGAACAGATACGCAGTATTTT. Its protein is CASSQDRNSGGTDTQYF.

J is TRBJ1-1 and V is TRBV5-1; a possible D gene is TRBD1 (5 bases). V lost 0 bases and J 3 bases, leaving 9 bases between the germline ends. Germline CDR1 is SGHRS and CDR2 is YFSETQ. CDR3 length: 14 amino acids. The CDR3 coding sequence is TGCGCCAGCAGCTTGGTGGGGGGTCACACTGAAGCTTTCTTT. Protein: CASSLVGGHTEAFF.

J is TRBJ2-7 and V is TRBV19; D not certain. The germline V gene encodes CDR1 LNHDA and CDR2 SQIVND (reference sequence). The CDR3 loop spans 14 amino acids. V was clipped by 4 bases and J by 3 bases, with 13 bases between them. The CDR3 region is CASSTKTSHYEQYF. The DNA for the CDR3 is TGTGCCAGTAGTACTAAAACCTCCCACTACGAGCAGTACTTC.

The genes are TRBV5-1 and TRBJ2-1, with 10 positions matching TRBD1. The CDR3 sequence is 15 residues long. Germline loops: CDR1 SGHRS, CDR2 YFSETQ. The V gene end was trimmed by 2 bases and the J gene end by 7 bases; junction bases not matched to a gene: 6. The CDR3, as DNA: TGCGCCAGCAGCTTTATGGGACAGGGGTGGAATGAGCAGTTCTTC. It encodes CASSFMGQGWNEQFF.

The chain uses TRBV27 and TRBJ2-2; D is uncertain. The CDR3 totals 13 residues. Trimming took off 2 bases at V and 6 bases at J, with 7 bases between the two ends. CDR1 is MNHEY and CDR2 is SMNVEV in the germline V gene (reference sequence). CDR3 loop: CASSLKRSGELFF. The CDR3 DNA reads TGTGCCAGCAGTTTAAAAAGGTCCGGGGAGCTGTTTTTT.